These 2 T cell receptor beta chains came from one sample sequenced in a study of T-cell reconstitution after alpha-beta-depleted transplantation in children. Library preparation (for TCRbeta) was performed with unique molecular identifiers. Via MiXCR, TCRdb re-called the PCR reads, giving one row per CDR3 protein. Among 300,000 to 400,000 distinct CDR3 sequences listed, around 16% were seen once. This specimen was PBMCs, mostly from graft donor cells, taken 360 days after TCRalphabeta/CD19-depleted stem cell transplant. The source is a male patient under 10 years old who had a stem cell transplant for acute lymphoblastic leukemia, so the T cells may come from the graft donor.

The genes are TRBV5-5 and TRBJ2-7; D not certain. V was clipped by 0 bases and J by 2 bases, with 12 bases between them. Germline CDR1 and CDR2: SGHKS and YYEKEE (reference sequence). CDR3 length equals 15 residues. CDR3 in DNA: TGTGCCAGCAGCTTGGGTCAGCCCCCGGCCTACGAGCAGTACTTC. Translating it yields CASSLGQPPAYEQYF.

The V and J genes are TRBV7-2 and TRBJ2-3; no definite D call. The germline CDR1 and CDR2 sequences are SGHTA and FQGNSA. V was shortened by 0 bases and J by 0 bases, with 10 bases between the two germline ends. The CDR3 runs to 16 residues. CDR3 loop: CASSLAGPTSTDTQYF. DNA of the CDR3: TGTGCCAGCAGCTTAGCAGGACCTACTAGCACAGATACGCAGTATTTT.